The 15 T cell receptor beta chains presented below share a single source sample, sequenced in a study of blood T cell repertoires in COVID-19. Produced via immunoSEQ multiplex PCR; TCRdb's table is partial and in-frame only. The profile shows around 300,000 clones, approximately 85% of them singletons. Sequencing input: peripheral blood. These receptors originate from a woman between 65 and 79 years old with acute or convalescent COVID-19.

The chain joins TRBV7-8 to TRBJ1-2; D unclear. Deletions cut 2 bases from V and 13 bases from J, with 20 bases between. The V gene's germline CDR1 is SGHVS and CDR2 FQNEAQ. CDR3 length: 14 amino acids. The CDR3 sequence: CASSLQSGLLVLTF. The CDR3 DNA sequence: TGTGCCAGCAGCTTACAATCGGGGTTATTGGTTCTCACCTTC.

The chain recombines TRBV5-4 with TRBJ2-6; D remains unclear. The ends were cut back, 7 bases at V and 4 bases at J, with 12 bases in the middle. The CDR3 has 14 residues. Germline values: CDR1 SGHNT, CDR2 YYREEE (reference sequence). CDR3: CASRGDRGANVLTF. CDR3 sequence (DNA): TGTGCCAGCCGAGGCGACCGGGGGGCCAACGTCCTGACTTTC.

This sequence joins TRBV4-1 and TRBJ1-2; no clear D gene. Germline assignment: CDR1 MGHRA and CDR2 YSYEKL. This CDR3 region has 14 residues. V was clipped by 2 bases and J by 5 bases, with 12 bases between them. CDR3 amino acids: CASSQRGYIYGYTF. For the CDR3, the DNA is TGCGCCAGCAGCCAAAGAGGGTACATTTATGGCTACACCTTC.

The chain joins TRBV4-1 to TRBJ2-5; D may be TRBD2 (6 bases). The V end lost 0 bases, the J end lost 7 bases, and 12 bases lay between the germline ends. The CDR3 has 14 residues. The germline gives CDR1 MGHRA, CDR2 YSYEKL. CDR3 nucleotide sequence: TGCGCCAGCAGCCAAGATCGGGGGTCGGCGACCCAGTACTTC. Translated, it gives CASSQDRGSATQYF.

V and J are TRBV27 and TRBJ1-2; D gene uncertain. Germline CDR1 and CDR2: MNHEY and SMNVEV (reference sequence). There are 15 residues in the CDR3. With 5 bases removed from V and 3 bases from J, the gap between germline ends came to 16 bases. CDR3 DNA sequence: TGTGCCAGCAGTGGGAGGGCCCCCACGGACTATGGCTACACCTTC. This translates into CASSGRAPTDYGYTF.

The V gene is TRBV19, the J gene TRBJ2-6; a weak D match, TRBD2 (5 bases). This CDR3 is 16 amino acids long. CDR1 and CDR2 (germline): LNHDA, SQIVND (reference sequence). V was trimmed by 1 base and J by 4 bases, leaving 11 bases between them. For the CDR3, the DNA is TGTGCCAGTAGTATAGGGCTAGCTTTGGGGGCCAACGTCCTGACTTTC. This translates into CASSIGLALGANVLTF.

Concerning this clone itself: At one end, the junction sequence differs from germline, possibly due to a read error. The V and J genes are TRBV6-5 and TRBJ2-1, with 9 nucleotides matching TRBD2. Germline CDR1 reads MNHEY; CDR2 reads SVGAGI. The CDR3 runs to 15 residues. The CDR3: CASSDGRGGYDEQFF. DNA of the CDR3: TGTGCCAGCAGCGACGGGCGGGGGGGCTACGATGAGCAGTTCTTC.

This clone occurred a few times. The chain joins TRBV10-3 to TRBJ1-4; D remains unclear. Trimming took off 3 bases at V and 4 bases at J, with 6 bases between the two ends. The germline V gene has CDR1 ENHRY and CDR2 SYGVKD. This CDR3 is 13 amino acids long. CDR3 sequence (DNA): TGTGCCATCAGTGAAGCTCGTAATGAAAAACTGTTTTTT. Amino acids: CAISEARNEKLFF.

The chain combines TRBV10-3 with TRBJ1-3, with TRBD1 as a possible D gene (5 bases). V lost 0 bases and J 0 bases, leaving 15 bases between the germline ends. CDR1 is ENHRY, CDR2 SYGVKD, per germline. CDR3 length: 18 amino acids. CDR3 protein: CAISESGGGGDSGNTIYF. In DNA form, the CDR3 reads TGTGCCATCAGTGAGTCCGGCGGGGGAGGGGACTCTGGAAACACCATATATTTT.

This chain uses TRBV7-2 with TRBJ2-7, with 10 positions matching TRBD2. This CDR3 is built from 16 residues. J gave up 4 bases and V 0 bases, and 6 bases lay outside the gene matches. Germline CDR1 and CDR2: SGHTA and FQGNSA. In DNA form, the CDR3 reads TGTGCCAGCAGCTTAGCGGCAGCGGGGGGGCGGTACGAGCAGTACTTC. Its protein is CASSLAAAGGRYEQYF. Supplemented by reference TRBV7-2 and TRBJ2-7, the full variable domain reads GAGVSQSPSNKVTEKGKDVELRCDPISGHTALYWYRQSLGQGLEFLIYFQGNSAPDKSGLPSDRFSAERTGGSVSTLTIQRTQQEDSAVYLCASSLAAAGGRYEQYFGPGTRLTVT.

This clone was recorded only once. The chain has TRBV5-6 and TRBJ1-2, with D tentatively TRBD1 (6 bases). Germline lookup yields CDR1 SGHDT and CDR2 YYEEEE. There are 15 residues in the CDR3. The ends were cut back, 4 bases at V and 3 bases at J, with 16 bases in the middle. The CDR3 protein is CASSLETGTDYGYTF. The CDR3 DNA follows: TGTGCCAGCAGCCTAGAGACAGGAACGGACTATGGCTACACCTTC.

The J gene is TRBJ1-1, the V gene TRBV18; 7 nucleotides agree with TRBD1. This CDR3 is built from 18 residues. With 3 bases clipped from V and 0 bases from J, the junction kept 13 bases outside the gene matches. Per the germline V gene, CDR1 is KGHSH and CDR2 is LQKENI. CDR3: CASSPPGQLISMNTEAFF. CDR3 bases: TGTGCCAGCTCACCTCCGGGACAGCTAATATCAATGAACACTGAAGCTTTCTTT.

This clone appeared a few times. The same CDR3 also results from other DNA sequences found in this sample. This chain uses TRBV7-2 with TRBJ2-3, with TRBD2 matching over 11 bases. The CDR3 contains 15 residues. Trimming at V came to 6 bases and at J to 6 bases, leaving 8 bases not matched to a gene. Germline V CDR1 and CDR2: SGHTA, FQGNSA. This chain's CDR3 is CASSRSGGAGDTQYF. The CDR3, as DNA: TGTGCCAGCAGTCGTAGCGGGGGGGCGGGTGATACGCAGTATTTT.

This sequence joins TRBV7-9 and TRBJ1-3; tentatively, D is TRBD1 (5 bases). This CDR3 is built from 15 residues. With 2 bases removed from V and 4 bases from J, the gap between germline ends came to 12 bases. Per the germline V gene, CDR1 is SEHNR and CDR2 is FQNEAQ (reference sequence). In DNA, the CDR3 is TGTGCCAGCAGCTTACGGCAGGGTCCCGGAAACACCATATATTTT. Its translation is CASSLRQGPGNTIYF. Together with reference TRBV7-9 and TRBJ1-3, the CDR3 gives the full variable domain: DTGVSQNPRHKITKRGQNVTFRCDPISEHNRLYWYRQTLGQGPEFLTYFQNEAQLEKSRLLSDRFSAERPKGSFSTLEIQRTEQGDSAMYLCASSLRQGPGNTIYFGEGSWLTVV.

The rearrangement joins TRBV2 to TRBJ2-7; 8 bases are a match to TRBD2. Germline V CDR1 and CDR2: SNHLY, FYNNEI. The CDR3 spans 14 residues. Losses at the gene ends were 4 bases for V and 6 bases for J; bases not matched to a gene: 8. The CDR3 sequence is CASSVSSGASEQYF. The CDR3 coding sequence is TGTGCCAGCAGTGTGAGTAGCGGGGCATCCGAGCAGTACTTC.